A single T cell receptor beta chain is shown here with its context. Its specificity is not known. A multiplex PCR was run with 60 Vbeta primers and 13 Jbeta primers. Here immunoSEQ multiplex PCR was the method, and the copy in TCRdb shows in-frame clones only, minus some. The table has about 93,000 clones, roughly four fifths seen once. The sample is drawn from a study of cytomegalovirus exposure and HLA in healthy donors. V was clipped by 8 bases and J by 0 bases, with 17 bases between them. The CDR3 covers 15 residues. Germline V gene data show CDR1 as SNHLY and CDR2 as FYNNEI. General study results and limits: The authors listed roughly 150 TCR beta chains as cytomegalovirus-associated.

This chain joins TRBV2 and TRBJ2-7, with a tentative D call TRBD2 (6 bases). This clonotype was sampled from a man under 40 in good health and CMV-seronegative. The sample was PBMCs. CDR3 protein: CASGPQGGDSYEQYF. The CDR3 DNA is TGTGCCAGCGGCCCGCAGGGCGGGGACTCCTACGAGCAGTACTTC.